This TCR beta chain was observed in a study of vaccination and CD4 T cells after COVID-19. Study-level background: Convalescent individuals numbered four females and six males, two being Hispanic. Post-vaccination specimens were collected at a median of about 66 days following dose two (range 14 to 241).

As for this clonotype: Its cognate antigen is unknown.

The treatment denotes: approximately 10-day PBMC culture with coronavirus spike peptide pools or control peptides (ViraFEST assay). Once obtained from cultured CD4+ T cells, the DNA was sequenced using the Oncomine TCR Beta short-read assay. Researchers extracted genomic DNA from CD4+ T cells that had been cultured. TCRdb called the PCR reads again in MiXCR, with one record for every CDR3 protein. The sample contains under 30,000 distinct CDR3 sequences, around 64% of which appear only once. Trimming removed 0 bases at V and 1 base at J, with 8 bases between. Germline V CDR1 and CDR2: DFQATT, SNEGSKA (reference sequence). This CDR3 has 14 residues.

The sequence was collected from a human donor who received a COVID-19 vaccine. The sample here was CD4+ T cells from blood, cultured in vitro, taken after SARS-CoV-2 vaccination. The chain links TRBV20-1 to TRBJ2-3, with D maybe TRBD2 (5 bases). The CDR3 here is CSARDGRGTDTQYF. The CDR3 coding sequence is TGCAGTGCTAGAGATGGGCGGGGCACAGATACGCAGTATTTT.